Listed below are T cell receptor beta chains from one sample, sequenced in a study of T cells in Graves' hyperthyroidism and ophthalmopathy. TCRdb re-analysed the multiplex PCR reads in MiXCR, keeping a single row per CDR3 protein. Of more than 35,000 distinct CDR3 sequences listed, 45% to 50% were seen once; the top ten hold roughly 32%. Sample: peripheral blood or thyroid tissue (not recorded which). Every receptor here comes from a woman in her forties or fifties with Graves' hyperthyroidism. Both conserved end residues are part of each CDR3. D genes are given only for firm matches. Clone sizes are given selectively: once, few, many, or a class where the clone is expanded.

>TRBD2|TRBV29-1|TRBJ2-7|NA
CSVREAIRAHYEQYF
TGCAGCGTGCGGGAGGCTATCCGGGCCCACTACGAGCAGTACTTC
>TRBD1|TRBV10-3|TRBJ1-2|NA
CAISESGQGGYGYTF
TGTGCCATCAGTGAGTCGGGACAGGGAGGCTATGGCTACACCTTC
>NA|TRBV7-4|TRBJ1-1|NA
CASSPRELNTEAFF
TGTGCCAGCAGCCCAAGGGAATTGAACACTGAAGCTTTCTTT
>TRBD1|TRBV2|TRBJ1-6|NA
CASSEDRQNSPLHF
TGTGCCAGCAGTGAGGACAGGCAGAATTCACCCCTCCACTTT
>NA|TRBV9|TRBJ2-7|NA
CASSVGGGNYEQYF
TGTGCCAGCAGCGTAGGAGGGGGGAACTACGAGCAGTACTTC
>TRBD1|TRBV5-1|TRBJ2-7|NA
CASSLDGTGAPEQYF
TGCGCCAGCAGCTTGGACGGGACAGGGGCACCCGAGCAGTACTTC
>NA|TRBV6-1|TRBJ1-1|NA
CASKIGQSFNTEAFF
TGTGCCAGCAAAATTGGACAGAGCTTTAACACTGAAGCTTTCTTT
>NA|TRBV11-2|TRBJ1-1|NA
CASSFLPGARSTEASF
TGTGCCAGCAGCTTTCTCCCGGGGGCGAGGAGCACTGAAGCTTCCTTT
>NA|TRBV5-6|TRBJ2-5|many
CASSLVGIETQYF
TGTGCCAGCAGCTTGGTCGGGATCGAGACCCAGTACTTC
>TRBD2|TRBV7-9|TRBJ2-7|NA
CAISASGLAGIYEQYF
TGTGCCATCAGTGCTAGTGGACTAGCGGGAATCTACGAGCAGTACTTC